One TCR beta chain is described in this entry. Its antigen specificity is not known. Within one base of it there is no much larger clone, and no base qualities were kept. Other DNA sequences within the sample encode an identical CDR3. TCRbeta CDR3 regions were amplified from genomic DNA by means of the immunoSEQ Assay, a bias-controlled multiplex PCR. The original pipeline was this. Within the assay, amplification of reference gene primers was used to estimate how many nucleated cells each sample contained. To quantify the absolute abundance of each unique TCRbeta CDR3 rearrangement, sequence reads were collapsed and filtered. For each sample, productive Simpson clonality was calculated by taking the square root of Simpson's diversity index across productive rearrangements. TCRdb provides this immuneACCESS table in a form limited to in-frame rearrangements. Some clones are lacking; in checked studies, under half of them reflect an unresolved V gene, and why the rest are absent is not known. That table is the source of V, J and clone size, and D and trimming were worked out from the DNA. The sample includes 45,000 to 50,000 clones, with 80% to 90% observed a single time. The top ten constitute around a third of the sample.

In Seattle, one collaborating source enrolled patients while the infection was active and tracked those patients longitudinally over the course of disease. Collaborating institutions collected whole blood in K2EDTA tubes following their own protocols. For TCRbeta analysis, collaborators shipped samples in one of three forms: frozen whole blood, isolated PBMCs, or DNA extracted from either of those sample types. The data were taken from a study of blood T cell repertoires in COVID-19 (TCRdb year 2020). The study in broad terms: The collaborator samples originated in the United States, Italy and Spain and spanned the acute and convalescent phases of COVID-19. The material from the prospective study consisted of cDNA or gDNA derived from T cells, B-cell-depleted T cells, or PBMCs. Subjects who had been exposed to COVID-19, were actively infected with it, or had recovered from it provided the deeply sampled blood TCRbeta repertoires that made up the dataset. The repertoires were made available in a free public database intended to serve as a resource for research on the immune response to SARS-CoV-2. Samples were obtained from the ongoing ImmuneRACE study (first 160 participants) and from 1,000 to 1,500 subjects provided by 6 global collaborators. Sample metadata almost always included a de-identified subject ID, COVID-19 status, age in years and sex. Where available, HLA class I and class II types were taken from metadata supplied by the sample provider and were not determined by assay-based typing. The investigation overall reported the following: Clinical and demographic metadata were provided uncurated, with the amount varying by source and participant.

The CDR1 and CDR2 encoded by the germline V gene are ENHRY and SYGVKD. V and J are truncated by 4 bases and 2 bases respectively, leaving an intervening sequence of 8 bases. From the cysteine through the phenylalanine, the CDR3 covers 13 amino acids. This entry keeps only the CDR3 DNA: 39 bases, framed from base 1. The sample comprised peripheral blood. The receptor chain draws on TRBV10-3 and TRBJ1-1; a tentative D match to TRBD1 spans 6 bases. This TCR came from a woman over 75 with COVID-19, enrolled during active disease. For the CDR3, the sequence is CAISVQGNTEAFF. The DNA sequence reads TGTGCCATCAGTGTACAGGGCAACACTGAAGCTTTCTTT.